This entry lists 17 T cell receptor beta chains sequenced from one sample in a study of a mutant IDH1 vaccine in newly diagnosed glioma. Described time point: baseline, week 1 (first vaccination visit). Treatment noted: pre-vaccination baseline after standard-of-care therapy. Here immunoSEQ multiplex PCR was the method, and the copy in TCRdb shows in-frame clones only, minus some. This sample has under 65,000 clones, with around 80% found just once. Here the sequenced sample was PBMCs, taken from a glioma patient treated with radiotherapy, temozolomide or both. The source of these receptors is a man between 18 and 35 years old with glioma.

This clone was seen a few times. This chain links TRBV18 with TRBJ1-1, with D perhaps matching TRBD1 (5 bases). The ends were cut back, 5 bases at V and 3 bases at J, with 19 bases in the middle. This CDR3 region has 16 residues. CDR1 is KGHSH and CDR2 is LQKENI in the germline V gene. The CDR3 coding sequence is TGTGCCAGCTCAAACCCTTTCACCGGGGGGGACACTGAAGCTTTCTTT. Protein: CASSNPFTGGDTEAFF.

CDR3 in amino acids: CASSPLLVETNEKLFF. DNA for the CDR3: TGTGCCAGCTCACCACTCTTAGTGGAGACTAATGAAAAACTGTTTTTT. V gene TRBV18 combines with J gene TRBJ1-4; D not resolved. CDR1 and CDR2 (germline): KGHSH, LQKENI. The CDR3 is 16 residues long. V lost 1 base to trimming and J lost 2 bases, with 11 bases between them.

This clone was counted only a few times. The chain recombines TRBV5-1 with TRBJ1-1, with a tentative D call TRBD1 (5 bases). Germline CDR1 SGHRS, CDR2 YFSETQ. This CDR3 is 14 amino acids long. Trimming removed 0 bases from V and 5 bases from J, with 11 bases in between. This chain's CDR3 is CASSLDLEGTEAFF. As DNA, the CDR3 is TGCGCCAGCAGCTTGGACCTCGAGGGGACTGAAGCTTTCTTT.

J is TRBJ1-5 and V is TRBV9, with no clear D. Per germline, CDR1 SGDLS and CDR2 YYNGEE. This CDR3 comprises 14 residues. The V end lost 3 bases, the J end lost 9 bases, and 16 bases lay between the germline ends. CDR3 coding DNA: TGTGCCAGCAGCGCTGGGTCAGGCCAGATGCCCCAGCATTTT. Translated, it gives CASSAGSGQMPQHF.

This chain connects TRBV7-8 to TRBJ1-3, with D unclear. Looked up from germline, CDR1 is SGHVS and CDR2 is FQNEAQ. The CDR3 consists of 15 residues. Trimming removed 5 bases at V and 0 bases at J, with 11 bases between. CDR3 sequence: CASSLLGLSGNTIYF. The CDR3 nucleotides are TGTGCCAGCAGCCTACTAGGGCTCTCTGGAAACACCATATATTTT.

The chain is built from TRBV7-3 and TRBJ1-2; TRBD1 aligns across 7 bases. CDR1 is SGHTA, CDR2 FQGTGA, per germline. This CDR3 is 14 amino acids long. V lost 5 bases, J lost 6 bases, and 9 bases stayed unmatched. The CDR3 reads CASSPQGRSNGYTF. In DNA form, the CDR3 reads TGTGCCAGCAGCCCACAGGGGCGGTCAAATGGCTACACCTTC.

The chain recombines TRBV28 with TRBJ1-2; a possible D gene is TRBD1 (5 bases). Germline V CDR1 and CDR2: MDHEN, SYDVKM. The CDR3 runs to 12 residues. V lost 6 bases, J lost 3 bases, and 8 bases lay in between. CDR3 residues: CASSRGDYGYTF. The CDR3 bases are TGTGCCAGCAGCCGGGGGGACTATGGCTACACCTTC.

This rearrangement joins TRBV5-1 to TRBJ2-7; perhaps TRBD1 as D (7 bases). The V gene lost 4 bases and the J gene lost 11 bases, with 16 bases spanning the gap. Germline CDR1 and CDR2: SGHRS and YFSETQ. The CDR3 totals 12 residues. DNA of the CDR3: TGCGCCAGCAGCATCCCGGACAGGAGGGAGTACTTC. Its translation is CASSIPDRREYF.

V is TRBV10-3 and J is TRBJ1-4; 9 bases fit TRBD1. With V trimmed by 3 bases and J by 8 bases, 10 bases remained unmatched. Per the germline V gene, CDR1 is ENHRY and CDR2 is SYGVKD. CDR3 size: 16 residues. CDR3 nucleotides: TGTGCCATCAGTGACCCGCAGGGGACAGGGAGGGAAAAACTGTTTTTT. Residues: CAISDPQGTGREKLFF.

In nucleotides, the CDR3 is TGTGCCTGGAGTGGCCCCCTGGTGGGGCCCTACGAGCAGTACTTC. Translation gives CAWSGPLVGPYEQYF. This sequence joins TRBV30 and TRBJ2-7, with D possibly being TRBD1 (5 bases). Trimming cost V 1 base and J 2 bases, with 15 bases left between them. This CDR3 has 15 residues. Germline CDR1 reads GTSNPN; CDR2 reads SVGIG (reference sequence). The full variable domain, rest sourced from reference TRBV30 and TRBJ2-7, is SQTIHQWPATLVQPVGSPLSLECTVEGTSNPNLYWYRQAAGRGLQLLFYSVGIGQISSEVPQNLSASRPQDRQFILSSKKLLLSDSGFYLCAWSGPLVGPYEQYFGPGTRLTVT.

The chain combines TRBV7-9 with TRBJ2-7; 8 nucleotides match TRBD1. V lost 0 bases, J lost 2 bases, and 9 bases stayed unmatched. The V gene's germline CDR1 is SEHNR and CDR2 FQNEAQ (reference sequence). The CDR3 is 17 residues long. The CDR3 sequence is CASSLAIVGTGAYEQYF. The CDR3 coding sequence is TGTGCCAGCAGCTTAGCGATCGTGGGGACAGGAGCCTACGAGCAGTACTTC.

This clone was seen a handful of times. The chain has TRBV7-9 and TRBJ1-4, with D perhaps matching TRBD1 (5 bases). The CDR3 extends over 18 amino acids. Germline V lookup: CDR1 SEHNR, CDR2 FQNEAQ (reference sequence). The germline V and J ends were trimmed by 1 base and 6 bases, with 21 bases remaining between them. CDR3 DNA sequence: TGTGCCAGCAGCTTAGTTCCAGCCGGGGGAAGTGGTGATGAAAAACTGTTTTTT. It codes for CASSLVPAGGSGDEKLFF.

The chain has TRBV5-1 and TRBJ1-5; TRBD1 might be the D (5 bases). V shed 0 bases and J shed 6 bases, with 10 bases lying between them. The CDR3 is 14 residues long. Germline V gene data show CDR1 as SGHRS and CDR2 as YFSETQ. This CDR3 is CASSLGQGGQPQHF. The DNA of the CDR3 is TGCGCCAGCAGCTTGGGGCAGGGCGGTCAGCCCCAGCATTTT.

In nucleotides, the CDR3 is TGTGCCTGGAGTACGTACCCGGGGGCCCCCTATGGCTACACCTTC. Its protein is CAWSTYPGAPYGYTF. This sequence joins TRBV30 and TRBJ1-2, with D possibly matching TRBD1 (6 bases). V was trimmed by 2 bases and J by 4 bases, leaving 17 bases between them. This CDR3 comprises 15 residues. In germline, CDR1 is GTSNPN, CDR2 SVGIG (reference sequence). Variable domain in full (rest from reference TRBV30 and TRBJ1-2): SQTIHQWPATLVQPVGSPLSLECTVEGTSNPNLYWYRQAAGRGLQLLFYSVGIGQISSEVPQNLSASRPQDRQFILSSKKLLLSDSGFYLCAWSTYPGAPYGYTFGSGTRLTVV.

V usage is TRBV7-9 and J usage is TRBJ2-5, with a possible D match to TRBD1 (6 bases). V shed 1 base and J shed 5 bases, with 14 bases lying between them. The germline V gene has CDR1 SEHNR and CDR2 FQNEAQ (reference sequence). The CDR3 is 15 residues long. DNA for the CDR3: TGTGCCAGCAGCTTAGGAGGGGGATGGATGGAGACCCAGTACTTC. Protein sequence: CASSLGGGWMETQYF.

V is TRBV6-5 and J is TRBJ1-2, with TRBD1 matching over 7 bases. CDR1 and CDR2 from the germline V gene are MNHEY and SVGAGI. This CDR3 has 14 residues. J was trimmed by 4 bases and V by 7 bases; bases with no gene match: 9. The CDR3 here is CASMFRGQAYGYTF. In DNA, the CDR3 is TGTGCCAGCATGTTTAGGGGGCAGGCCTATGGCTACACCTTC.

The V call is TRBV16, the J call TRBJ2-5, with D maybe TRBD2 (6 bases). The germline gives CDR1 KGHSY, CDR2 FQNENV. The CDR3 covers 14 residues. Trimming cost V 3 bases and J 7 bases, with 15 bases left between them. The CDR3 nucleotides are TGTGCCAGCAGCCAGAATGTTCAGGGAGGGACCCAGTACTTC. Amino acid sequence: CASSQNVQGGTQYF.